This T cell receptor (beta chain) emerged from a study of cytomegalovirus exposure and HLA in healthy donors. Overall study: Assignment to the Caucasian-associated ancestry cluster applied to around four fifths of the approximately 400 genotyped donors.

PCR was performed using 60 Vbeta and 13 Jbeta primers. Assay: immunoSEQ multiplex PCR; the TCRdb copy retains only in-frame clones and omits some. Among about 210,000 clones listed, 87% were seen once. This CDR3 has 16 residues. The germline V gene encodes CDR1 ENHRY and CDR2 SYGVKD. Trimming cost V 0 bases and J 5 bases, with 16 bases left between them. Sequencing was done on a sample of PBMCs. The V gene is TRBV10-3, the J gene TRBJ1-2; no reliable D call. The origin of this receptor is a boy between 2 and 10 years old in good health and CMV-seronegative. The chain's CDR3 is CAISESGVRQVYGYTF. In DNA, the CDR3 is TGTGCCATCAGTGAGTCGGGCGTCCGGCAAGTTTATGGCTACACCTTC.